Listed below are T cell receptor beta chains from one sample, sequenced in a study of T cells after yellow fever vaccination. TCRdb reprocessed the 5' RACE reads with MiXCR, giving one entry per CDR3 protein. The sample shows about 74,000 distinct CDR3 sequences, approximately 7% of them seen only once. Sequenced here: CD8+ T cells sorted from PBMCs, sampled 5 days after the first yellow fever vaccination. Receptor source: a man younger than 30 who received the YFV17D yellow fever vaccine. Both conserved end residues are trimmed from each CDR3.

TRBV12-3/TRBV12-4	TRBJ2-5	ASNPGTSGAMGETQY
TRBV20-1	TRBJ1-2	SAVAQRNYGYT
TRBV12-3/TRBV12-4	TRBJ2-1	ASTIDLAGGNEQF
TRBV4-1	TRBJ2-3	ASSQGGYPNTQY
TRBV12-3/TRBV12-4	TRBJ1-5	ASRESSGGIGNQPQH
TRBV4-1	TRBJ1-2	ASSQGQGAVGYGYT
TRBV4-3	TRBJ2-7	ASSQSPSHEQY
TRBV10-3	TRBJ1-2	AISESSANYGYT
TRBV12-3/TRBV12-4	TRBJ2-3	ASKDRDSPIEDTQY
TRBV15	TRBJ1-5	ATSRGIGNQPQH
TRBV11-2	TRBJ2-1	ASGKVLEDEQF
TRBV7-6	TRBJ2-3	ASSDAGLTDTQY
TRBV19	TRBJ2-7	ATAPARGDYEQY
TRBV27	TRBJ1-1	ASSLTGAVAF
TRBV27	TRBJ1-2	ASSITGSHRYGYT